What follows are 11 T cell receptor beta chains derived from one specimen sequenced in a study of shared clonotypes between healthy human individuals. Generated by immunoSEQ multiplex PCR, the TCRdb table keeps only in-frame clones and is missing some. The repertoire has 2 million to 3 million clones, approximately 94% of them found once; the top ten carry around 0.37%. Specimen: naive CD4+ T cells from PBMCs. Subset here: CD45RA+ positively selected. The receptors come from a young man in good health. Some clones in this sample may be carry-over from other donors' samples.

CDR3: CASSPPLAGAETQYF. CDR3 bases: TGCGCCAGCAGCCCCCCACTAGCGGGAGCAGAGACCCAGTACTTC. The rearrangement links TRBV5-1 to TRBJ2-5, with 11 bases identical to TRBD2. Germline trimming cut 4 bases from V and 4 bases from J; bases unmatched to any gene: 6. Per germline, CDR1 SGHRS and CDR2 YFSETQ. The CDR3 spans 15 residues.

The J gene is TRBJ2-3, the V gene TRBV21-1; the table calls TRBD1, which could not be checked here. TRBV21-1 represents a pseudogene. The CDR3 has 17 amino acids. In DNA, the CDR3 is TGTGCCAGCAGCAAAGCGCCGGCACAGGTAGGGACAGATACGCAGTATTTT. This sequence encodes CASSKAPAQVGTDTQYF.

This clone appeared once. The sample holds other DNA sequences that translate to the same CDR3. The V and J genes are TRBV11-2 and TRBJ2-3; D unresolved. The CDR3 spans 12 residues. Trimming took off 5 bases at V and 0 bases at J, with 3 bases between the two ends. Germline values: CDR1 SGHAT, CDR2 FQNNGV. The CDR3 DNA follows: TGTGCCAGCAGCACCAGCACAGATACGCAGTATTTT. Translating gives CASSTSTDTQYF.

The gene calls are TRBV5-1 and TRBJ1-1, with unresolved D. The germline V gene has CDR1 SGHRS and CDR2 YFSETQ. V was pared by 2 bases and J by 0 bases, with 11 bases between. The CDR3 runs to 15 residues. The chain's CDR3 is CASSFDPRMNTEAFF. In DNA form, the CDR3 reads TGCGCCAGCAGCTTTGACCCAAGAATGAACACTGAAGCTTTCTTT.

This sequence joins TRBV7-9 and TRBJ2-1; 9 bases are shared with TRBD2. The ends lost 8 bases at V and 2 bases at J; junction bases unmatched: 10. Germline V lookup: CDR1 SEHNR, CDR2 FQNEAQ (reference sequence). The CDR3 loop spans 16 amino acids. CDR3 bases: TGTGCCAGCGTGGTCGGAGCGGGAGGTCCCTACAATGAGCAGTTCTTC. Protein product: CASVVGAGGPYNEQFF.

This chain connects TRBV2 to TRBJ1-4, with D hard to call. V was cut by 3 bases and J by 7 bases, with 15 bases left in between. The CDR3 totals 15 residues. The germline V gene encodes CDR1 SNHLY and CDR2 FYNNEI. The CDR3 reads CASSDTTIQAEKLFF. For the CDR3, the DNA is TGTGCCAGCAGTGATACCACCATTCAAGCTGAAAAACTGTTTTTT.

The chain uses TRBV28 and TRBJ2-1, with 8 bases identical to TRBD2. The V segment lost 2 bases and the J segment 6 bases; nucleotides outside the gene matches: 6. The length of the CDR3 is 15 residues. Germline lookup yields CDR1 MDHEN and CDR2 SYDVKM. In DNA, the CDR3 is TGTGCCAGCAGTTTAAGCGGGGGTCTGCGCAATGAGCAGTTCTTC. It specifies CASSLSGGLRNEQFF.

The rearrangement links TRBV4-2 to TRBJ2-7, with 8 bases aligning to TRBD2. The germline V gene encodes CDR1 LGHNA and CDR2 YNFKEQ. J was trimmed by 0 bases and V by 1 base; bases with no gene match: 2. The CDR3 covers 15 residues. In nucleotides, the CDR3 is TGTGCCAGCAGCCAAGCCGGGACTAGCTCCTACGAGCAGTACTTC. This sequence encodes CASSQAGTSSYEQYF.

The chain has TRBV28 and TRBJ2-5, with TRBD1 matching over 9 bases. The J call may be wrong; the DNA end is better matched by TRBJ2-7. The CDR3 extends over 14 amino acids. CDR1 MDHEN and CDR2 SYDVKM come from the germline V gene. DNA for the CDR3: TGTGCCAGCAGCCACGGGACAGGGCCATACGAGCAGTACTTC. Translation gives CASSHGTGPYEQYF.

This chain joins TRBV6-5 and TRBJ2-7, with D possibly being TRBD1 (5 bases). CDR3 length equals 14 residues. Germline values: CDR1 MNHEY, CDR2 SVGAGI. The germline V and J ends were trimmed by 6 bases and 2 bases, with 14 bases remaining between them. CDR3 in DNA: TGTGCCAGCAGGCCCCTAGGGGAACCCTACGAGCAGTACTTC. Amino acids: CASRPLGEPYEQYF.

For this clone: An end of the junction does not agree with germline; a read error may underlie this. The CDR3 is CASTYRRGHEQYF. The CDR3 region has the DNA TGTGCCAGCACTTACAGAAGGGGGCACGAGCAGTACTTC. The gene calls are TRBV6-5 and TRBJ2-7, with 7 positions matching TRBD1. In germline, CDR1 is MNHEY, CDR2 SVGAGI. This CDR3 is built from 13 residues.